A selection of T cell receptor beta chains follows, all from one sample in a study of T-cell memory formation after mild COVID-19. Each CDR3 protein gets one entry after TCRdb re-called the 5' RACE reads with MiXCR. The sample lists some 450,000 distinct CDR3 sequences; around 18% were seen once. Material for sequencing was PBMCs or a T cell subset sorted from them (not recorded which). These TCRs come from an adult woman who had mild COVID-19 (a few samples of this study predate the infection). Cell type and time point are not known. The conserved cysteine and the conserved F or W are not part of the CDR3 here.

V	J	CDR3
TRBV5-1	TRBJ2-1	ASSPGLAVSYNEQF
TRBV7-3	TRBJ2-7	ASSILAGANYEQY
TRBV10-3	TRBJ1-2	AIGGDNYGYT
TRBV12-3/TRBV12-4	TRBJ2-7	ASTHGGVAYEQY
TRBV7-3	TRBJ2-7	ASSPRQGPVYEQY
TRBV5-1	TRBJ2-5	ASSMGLAGQETQY
TRBV4-2	TRBJ2-1	ASSPAGGPNNEQF
TRBV12-3/TRBV12-4	TRBJ2-5	ASSHYGGGYQETQY
TRBV11-3	TRBJ2-7	ASSLRFMGVAWGYEQY
TRBV5-1	TRBJ2-2	ASSRGQGGDTGELF
TRBV7-2	TRBJ1-2	ASSLQTTEFYGYT
TRBV15	TRBJ2-1	ATSRFGLAGLNEQF
TRBV14	TRBJ2-4	ASSQGLAGELAKNIQY
TRBV6-5	TRBJ1-1	ASSYLGVVGTEAF
TRBV21-1	TRBJ2-3	ASSPTDREGRTDTQY
TRBV12-3/TRBV12-4	TRBJ2-1	ASSLEQGSDEQF
TRBV20-1	TRBJ2-7	SAIRDRAPYEQY
TRBV15	TRBJ2-3	ATSRQRSWTSIRTQY
TRBV29-1	TRBJ2-3	SVPPLHLATWQGNTDTQY
TRBV29-1	TRBJ2-3	SVAGQGVTDTQY
TRBV5-1	TRBJ2-5	ASSLEPSRSWETQY
TRBV11-3	TRBJ2-7	ASSRASYEQY
TRBV4-3	TRBJ2-5	ASSQDLTSGSETQY